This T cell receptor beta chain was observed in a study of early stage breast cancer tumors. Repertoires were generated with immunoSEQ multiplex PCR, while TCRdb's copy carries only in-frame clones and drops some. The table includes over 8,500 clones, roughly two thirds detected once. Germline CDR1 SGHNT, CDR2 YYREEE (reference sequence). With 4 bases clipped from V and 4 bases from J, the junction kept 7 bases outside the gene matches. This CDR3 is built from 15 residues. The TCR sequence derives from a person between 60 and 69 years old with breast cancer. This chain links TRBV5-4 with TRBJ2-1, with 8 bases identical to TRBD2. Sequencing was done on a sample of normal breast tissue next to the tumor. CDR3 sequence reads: CASSAGTSPYNEQFF. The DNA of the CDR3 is TGTGCCAGCAGCGCCGGGACTAGTCCGTACAATGAGCAGTTCTTC.